Each of the 21 T cell receptor beta chains below was sequenced from the same sample in a study of blood T cell repertoires in COVID-19. Generated by immunoSEQ multiplex PCR, the TCRdb table keeps only in-frame clones and is missing some. The data show some 170,000 clones, 75% to 80% seen once. The source material was peripheral blood. Receptor source: a woman aged 70 to 79 with acute or convalescent COVID-19.

The V call is TRBV5-1, the J call TRBJ1-1, with 10 positions matching TRBD1. V lost 2 bases to trimming and J lost 4 bases; unmatched junction nucleotides: 5. CDR1 SGHRS and CDR2 YFSETQ come from the germline V gene. CDR3 length: 15 residues. The CDR3 nucleotides are TGCGCCAGCAGCTTCGAAGGGACAGGGGTCACTGAAGCTTTCTTT. This translates into CASSFEGTGVTEAFF.

This clone was counted only a few times. The rearrangement uses TRBV6-6 and TRBJ2-2; a weak D match, TRBD1 (5 bases). The CDR3 has 15 amino acids. The germline CDR1 and CDR2 sequences are MNHNY and SVGAGI (reference sequence). The germline V and J ends were trimmed by 6 bases and 4 bases, with 15 bases remaining between them. The CDR3 DNA is TGTGCCAGCAGCGAGATGCAGGGAACCACCGGGGAGCTGTTTTTT. It yields the protein CASSEMQGTTGELFF.

The chain carries TRBV11-3 and TRBJ2-1; TRBD1 might be the D (5 bases). Per the germline V gene, CDR1 is SGHNT and CDR2 is YENEEA. Trimming took 5 bases from V and 2 from J, leaving 13 bases between them. CDR3 length equals 15 residues. The CDR3, as DNA: TGTGCCAGCAGCCCAGGGTACGCTACCTACAATGAGCAGTTCTTC. Translation gives CASSPGYATYNEQFF.

The genes are TRBV27 and TRBJ2-1, with 8 bases matching TRBD2. The trim removed 7 bases at V and 4 bases at J, leaving 15 bases unmatched. Germline lookup yields CDR1 MNHEY and CDR2 SMNVEV (reference sequence). This CDR3 comprises 17 residues. CDR3 in DNA: TGTGCCAGCAAACCCCGCCCCACGCGGGAGGTTTACAATGAGCAGTTCTTC. It yields the protein CASKPRPTREVYNEQFF.

The rearrangement uses TRBV28 and TRBJ1-2, with a tentative D call TRBD1 (5 bases). This CDR3 spans 14 amino acids. Germline assignment: CDR1 MDHEN and CDR2 SYDVKM. Trimming shortened V by 10 bases and J by 0 bases, and 15 bases separated the two germline ends. CDR3 in DNA: TGTGCCATCGCGGCAGGGTTAGCTAACTATGGCTACACCTTC. As protein: CAIAAGLANYGYTF.

The chain combines TRBV10-3 with TRBJ1-2; 8 bases agree with TRBD1. V was pared by 4 bases and J by 2 bases, with 6 bases of the junction left unmatched. The germline V gene encodes CDR1 ENHRY and CDR2 SYGVKD. The CDR3 has 15 residues. For the CDR3, the DNA is TGTGCCATCAGTGCTGGACAGGGCGAAAACTATGGCTACACCTTC. Translation: CAISAGQGENYGYTF.

The rearrangement uses TRBV7-8 and TRBJ1-1; TRBD1 matches at 7 bases. V shed 1 base, J shed 0 bases, and the junction held 2 bases outside the gene matches. This CDR3 spans 15 amino acids. Looked up from germline, CDR1 is SGHVS and CDR2 is FQNEAQ. The CDR3 region is CASSLGTGLNTEAFF. In nucleotides, the CDR3 is TGTGCCAGCAGCTTAGGGACAGGACTGAACACTGAAGCTTTCTTT.

This rearrangement joins TRBV7-7 to TRBJ1-6; D is unresolved. The CDR3 has 17 amino acids. From germline, CDR1 is SSHAT and CDR2 FNYEAQ (reference sequence). The germline V and J ends were trimmed by 5 bases and 0 bases, with 14 bases remaining between them. The CDR3 protein is CASSPRGWGSYNSPLHF. As DNA, the CDR3 is TGTGCCAGCAGCCCCCGAGGGTGGGGCTCCTATAATTCACCCCTCCACTTT.

The CDR3: CASSLFAGGEQFF. CDR3 coding DNA: TGTGCCAGCAGCTTATTTGCAGGGGGTGAGCAGTTCTTC. The rearrangement joins TRBV7-9 to TRBJ2-1, with 7 bases identical to TRBD1. This CDR3 comprises 13 residues. Germline CDR1 reads SEHNR; CDR2 reads FQNEAQ (reference sequence). V shed 2 bases, J shed 9 bases, and the junction held 4 bases outside the gene matches.

This clone showed up just a few times. CDR3 sequence (DNA): TGTGCCAGCAGCTTATTGGGACAGGGAAAACTCGCTAACGAGCAGTACTTC. Protein sequence: CASSLLGQGKLANEQYF. The genes are TRBV7-2 and TRBJ2-7; TRBD1 matches at 9 bases. J gave up 5 bases and V 2 bases, and 13 bases lay outside the gene matches. The CDR3 consists of 17 residues. The germline V gene has CDR1 SGHTA and CDR2 FQGNSA.

This clone was counted only a few times. The chain is built from TRBV19 and TRBJ2-1, with a weak D call TRBD2 (6 bases). This CDR3 has 15 residues. The V end was cut by 4 bases, the J end by 4 bases, with 14 bases between. In germline, CDR1 is LNHDA, CDR2 SQIVND (reference sequence). The CDR3 protein is CASSTGGNGYNEQFF. DNA of the CDR3: TGTGCCAGTAGTACAGGCGGGAATGGGTACAATGAGCAGTTCTTC.

This clone was detected ten times or more. The V call is TRBV19, the J call TRBJ2-2, with a possible D match to TRBD2 (6 bases). V was pared by 5 bases and J by 7 bases, with 8 bases between. The CDR3 runs to 12 residues. From germline, CDR1 is LNHDA and CDR2 SQIVND (reference sequence). The CDR3 DNA follows: TGTGCCAGTAGTCTGGGACTCGGGGAGCTGTTTTTT. Translating gives CASSLGLGELFF.

The chain uses TRBV6-1 and TRBJ1-1, with D unresolved. This CDR3 comprises 16 residues. CDR1 and CDR2 from the germline V gene are MNHNS and SASEGT. V lost 1 base to trimming and J lost 0 bases, with 12 bases between them. DNA of the CDR3: TGTGCCAGCAGTGAAGAGGCAGGCCGGTTGAACACTGAAGCTTTCTTT. This sequence encodes CASSEEAGRLNTEAFF.

This chain joins TRBV6-2 or TRBV6-3 and TRBJ1-1, with D uncertain. Between the trimmed V and J ends, which lost 0 bases and 2 bases, there was a span of 7 bases. This CDR3 region has 14 residues. CDR1 and CDR2 (germline): MNHEY, SVGEGT. The chain's CDR3 is CASSYSLGNTEAFF. CDR3 nucleotide sequence: TGTGCCAGCAGTTACTCGTTGGGCAACACTGAAGCTTTCTTT.

This chain joins TRBV9 and TRBJ2-7; no reliable D call. The V end lost 0 bases, the J end lost 2 bases, and 12 bases lay between the germline ends. The CDR3 has 15 amino acids. From germline, CDR1 is SGDLS and CDR2 YYNGEE. The CDR3 coding sequence is TGTGCCAGCAGCGTAGGGAAAGCGTACCCCTACGAGCAGTACTTC. Amino acids: CASSVGKAYPYEQYF.

This clone has more than one count but fewer than ten. The chain is built from TRBV5-1 and TRBJ2-1, with 9 bases identical to TRBD2. Trimming cost V 4 bases and J 7 bases; bases outside gene matches: 9. CDR1 is SGHRS, CDR2 YFSETQ, per germline. The CDR3 has 15 amino acids. The CDR3 sequence is CASSSLAGKENEQFF. DNA of the CDR3: TGCGCCAGCAGCAGTCTAGCGGGAAAGGAGAATGAGCAGTTCTTC. The full variable domain, its missing parts supplied by reference TRBV5-1 and TRBJ2-1, is KAGVTQTPRYLIKTRGQQVTLSCSPISGHRSVSWYQQTPGQGLQFLFEYFSETQRNKGNFPGRFSGRQFSNSRSEMNVSTLELGDSALYLCASSSLAGKENEQFFGPGTRLTVL.

This clone was seen only a few times. The chain carries TRBV2 and TRBJ1-6; TRBD1 might be the D (5 bases). This CDR3 contains 15 residues. The germline gives CDR1 SNHLY, CDR2 FYNNEI. Trimming pared 6 bases from V and 7 bases from J, leaving 16 bases between. CDR3 region: CASRPGFRTNSPLHF. DNA for the CDR3: TGTGCCAGCAGACCAGGGTTTAGGACGAATTCACCCCTCCACTTT.

The chain carries TRBV6-6 and TRBJ1-3; no firm D call. In germline, CDR1 is MNHNY, CDR2 SVGAGI (reference sequence). The V gene lost 6 bases and the J gene lost 3 bases, with 12 bases spanning the gap. This CDR3 is built from 14 residues. The CDR3 bases are TGTGCCAGCAGAAACCGACTCGGTGGAAACACCATATATTTT. It yields the protein CASRNRLGGNTIYF.

The chain employs TRBV28 and TRBJ1-2; 7 positions match TRBD1. CDR3 length: 12 residues. Germline values: CDR1 MDHEN, CDR2 SYDVKM. Unmatched junction bases numbered 5, after V lost 5 bases and J lost 8 bases. CDR3 in amino acids: CASSDRVLGYTF. For the CDR3, the DNA is TGTGCCAGCAGTGACAGGGTCTTAGGCTACACCTTC.

The rearrangement joins TRBV6-4 to TRBJ1-2, with D perhaps matching TRBD1 (6 bases). The V gene lost 2 bases and the J gene lost 6 bases, with 16 bases spanning the gap. This CDR3 has 15 amino acids. Per the germline V gene, CDR1 is MRHNA and CDR2 is SNTAGT. CDR3 nucleotide sequence: TGTGCCAGCAGTGACACACCACAGGGAATCGATGGCTACACCTTC. Protein sequence: CASSDTPQGIDGYTF.

The genes are TRBV6-5 and TRBJ2-1, with D perhaps matching TRBD1 (6 bases). V lost 6 bases to trimming and J lost 8 bases, with 17 bases between them. Germline CDR1 is MNHEY and CDR2 is SVGAGI. The CDR3 contains 14 residues. CDR3 bases: TGTGCCAGCAGGGGACACCTGGTGTATGATGAGCAGTTCTTC. Amino acids: CASRGHLVYDEQFF.